The 22 T cell receptor beta chains given below trace back to one sample, sequenced in a study of T cell responses to AZD1222 COVID-19 vaccine. Assay: immunoSEQ multiplex PCR; the TCRdb copy retains only in-frame clones and omits some. The data contain over 95,000 clones, just over 90% of them seen just once; the ten biggest clones take up approximately 4.8%. Material: peripheral blood, obtained on day 0 of AZD1222 vaccination. These receptors were collected from an adult in good health.

The J gene is TRBJ1-6, the V gene TRBV19; the D is unclear. The CDR3 consists of 15 residues. V lost 1 base and J 10 bases, leaving 14 bases between the germline ends. Germline loops: CDR1 LNHDA, CDR2 SQIVND (reference sequence). The CDR3 DNA reads TGTGCCAGTAGTATAGGTGCGGGAAAAGGGTCACCCCTCCACTTT. Encoded protein: CASSIGAGKGSPLHF.

The J gene is TRBJ1-1, the V gene TRBV5-5, with a possible D match to TRBD1 (6 bases). The germline gives CDR1 SGHKS, CDR2 YYEKEE (reference sequence). This CDR3 comprises 14 residues. Trimming cost V 4 bases and J 1 base, with 11 bases left between them. The CDR3 DNA follows: TGTGCCAGCAGCCTACGCAGGGGGAACACTGAAGCTTTCTTT. This encodes CASSLRRGNTEAFF.

The J gene is TRBJ1-1, the V gene TRBV18, with D possibly matching TRBD1 (5 bases). With 3 bases removed from V and 0 bases from J, the gap between germline ends came to 11 bases. The CDR3 is made up of 15 amino acids. CDR1 is KGHSH and CDR2 is LQKENI in the germline V gene. CDR3 residues: CASSPAGGVNTEAFF. As DNA, the CDR3 is TGTGCCAGCTCACCCGCAGGAGGGGTGAACACTGAAGCTTTCTTT.

This chain links TRBV6-5 with TRBJ2-3, with D unclear. Trimming removed 6 bases at V and 1 base at J, with 2 bases between. CDR3 length: 11 amino acids. Per the germline V gene, CDR1 is MNHEY and CDR2 is SVGAGI. The CDR3 reads CASSRTDTQYF. The CDR3 coding sequence is TGTGCCAGCAGCCGCACAGATACGCAGTATTTT.

The rearrangement uses TRBV24-1 and TRBJ1-4; D remains ambiguous. This CDR3 has 13 amino acids. CDR1 KGHDR and CDR2 SFDVKD come from the germline V gene. The V end lost 4 bases, the J end lost 5 bases, and 7 bases lay between the germline ends. For the CDR3, the DNA is TGTGCCACCAGTGAGGGTTTCAATGAAAAACTGTTTTTT. It is translated as CATSEGFNEKLFF.

The chain is built from TRBV2 and TRBJ1-5; D not resolved. V lost 4 bases, J lost 4 bases, and 11 bases lay in between. The CDR3 covers 14 residues. The germline CDR1 and CDR2 sequences are SNHLY and FYNNEI. The CDR3 is CASSGPAGNQPQHF. The CDR3 nucleotides are TGTGCCAGCAGTGGGCCGGCGGGGAATCAGCCCCAGCATTTT.

J is TRBJ2-3 and V is TRBV9; maybe TRBD1 (5 bases). Germline V gene lookup returns CDR1 SGDLS and CDR2 YYNGEE. This CDR3 region has 14 residues. Trimming stripped 0 bases from V and 4 bases from J, with 9 bases between. CDR3 DNA: TGTGCCAGCAGCGTAGGGACAATCCCAGATACGCAGTATTTT. This encodes CASSVGTIPDTQYF. Using reference TRBV9 and TRBJ2-3 for the parts outside the CDR3, the full variable domain is DSGVTQTPKHLITATGQRVTLRCSPRSGDLSVYWYQQSLDQGLQFLIQYYNGEERAKGNILERFSAQQFPDLHSELNLSSLELGDSALYFCASSVGTIPDTQYFGPGTRLTVL.

V usage is TRBV2 and J usage is TRBJ1-2; D is perhaps TRBD1 (5 bases). Germline loops: CDR1 SNHLY, CDR2 FYNNEI. Trimming took 6 bases from V and 2 from J, leaving 13 bases between them. This CDR3 contains 14 residues. CDR3 sequence reads: CASREYGQNYGYTF. The CDR3 DNA is TGTGCCAGCAGAGAATACGGACAAAACTATGGCTACACCTTC.

The V and J genes are TRBV5-6 and TRBJ2-6; D ambiguous. The V and J ends lost 6 bases and 0 bases respectively, with 13 bases between them. In germline, CDR1 is SGHDT, CDR2 YYEEEE. This CDR3 spans 16 amino acids. CDR3 sequence (DNA): TGTGCCAGCAAGCTACAGCTCATCTCTGGGGCCAACGTCCTGACTTTC. Residues: CASKLQLISGANVLTF.

V is TRBV6-1 and J is TRBJ1-2, with a possible D match to TRBD1 (6 bases). The CDR3 loop spans 14 amino acids. V gave up 2 bases and J gave up 7 bases, with 14 bases separating them. The germline CDR1 and CDR2 sequences are MNHNS and SASEGT. The CDR3 DNA reads as TGTGCCAGCAGTGAATCGGGTAGGACAGCTGGCTACACCTTC. Its protein product is CASSESGRTAGYTF.

CDR3 bases: TGTGCCAGCAGCTTAGGGCGTCTCGATACGCAGTATTTT. Its protein product is CASSLGRLDTQYF. The rearrangement uses TRBV11-1 and TRBJ2-3; D remains ambiguous. Germline V lookup: CDR1 SGHAT, CDR2 FQDESV (reference sequence). The CDR3 is made up of 13 amino acids. V lost 1 base to trimming and J lost 6 bases, with 8 bases between them.

The V gene is TRBV9, the J gene TRBJ2-1, with D unresolved. V lost 4 bases and J lost 8, with 25 bases in between. Germline values: CDR1 SGDLS, CDR2 YYNGEE. The CDR3 is 17 residues long. In nucleotides, the CDR3 is TGTGCCAGCAGCCCCTCGGGCCGGGTCCTCACGGGCCATGAGCAGTTCTTC. Amino acid sequence: CASSPSGRVLTGHEQFF.

The chain joins TRBV2 to TRBJ1-4, with D uncertain. V lost 3 bases, J lost 13 bases, and 12 bases lay in between. This CDR3 region has 12 residues. Germline V gene data show CDR1 as SNHLY and CDR2 as FYNNEI. CDR3 bases: TGTGCCAGCAGTGATTCCGCCGGGAGACTGTTTTTT. Amino acid sequence: CASSDSAGRLFF.

The rearrangement links TRBV29-1 to TRBJ1-3; D perhaps matches TRBD1 (6 bases). Germline loops: CDR1 SQVTM, CDR2 ANQGSEA. This CDR3 has 14 amino acids. V lost 7 bases and J lost 0, with 13 bases in between. CDR3 sequence: CSGKTGSSGNTIYF. In nucleotides, the CDR3 is TGCAGCGGCAAAACAGGGAGCTCTGGAAACACCATATATTTT. Together with reference TRBV29-1 and TRBJ1-3, the CDR3 gives the full variable domain: SAVISQKPSRDICQRGTSLTIQCQVDSQVTMMFWYRQQPGQSLTLIATANQGSEATYESGFVIDKFPISRPNLTFSTLTVSNMSPEDSSIYLCSGKTGSSGNTIYFGEGSWLTVV.

The chain recombines TRBV7-2 with TRBJ2-2; D may match TRBD1 or TRBD2 (5 bases each). The CDR3 extends over 14 amino acids. Trimming left V 1 base short and J 7 bases short, with 10 bases between. CDR1 is SGHTA and CDR2 is FQGNSA in the germline V gene. As DNA, the CDR3 is TGTGCCAGCAGCTTAGGGGGGTATGGCGGGGAGCTGTTTTTT. This codes for CASSLGGYGGELFF. Looking up the rest from reference TRBV7-2 and TRBJ2-2 gives the full variable domain: GAGVSQSPSNKVTEKGKDVELRCDPISGHTALYWYRQSLGQGLEFLIYFQGNSAPDKSGLPSDRFSAERTGGSVSTLTIQRTQQEDSAVYLCASSLGGYGGELFFGEGSRLTVL.

This clone was recorded a few times. V gene TRBV6-1 combines with J gene TRBJ1-1, with TRBD1 identical over 8 bases. The ends lost 2 bases at V and 0 bases at J; junction bases unmatched: 8. The CDR3 length is 17 residues. Germline assignment: CDR1 MNHNS and CDR2 SASEGT. This CDR3 is CASSESLGQGMNTEAFF. CDR3 sequence (DNA): TGTGCCAGCAGTGAAAGCCTTGGACAGGGTATGAACACTGAAGCTTTCTTT.

The chain links TRBV15 to TRBJ2-3; no clear D. This CDR3 is 11 amino acids long. Trimming left V 3 bases short and J 6 bases short, with 4 bases between. Per the germline V gene, CDR1 is LNHNV and CDR2 is YYDKDF (reference sequence). The CDR3 loop reads CATSSTDTQYF. The CDR3 region has the DNA TGTGCCACCAGCAGTACGGATACGCAGTATTTT.

This rearrangement joins TRBV5-8 to TRBJ1-1; no clear D gene. The V and J ends lost 2 bases and 4 bases respectively, with 9 bases between them. The CDR3 covers 13 residues. CDR1 and CDR2 (germline): SGHTS, YDEGEE. The CDR3 DNA sequence: TGTGCCAGCAGCTTTTTCAGGCTCACTGAAGCTTTCTTT. It encodes CASSFFRLTEAFF.

This rearrangement joins TRBV2 to TRBJ2-7; no definite D call. Trimming stripped 6 bases from V and 0 bases from J, with 9 bases between. This CDR3 contains 13 residues. CDR1 is SNHLY, CDR2 FYNNEI, per germline. CDR3 sequence: CASRGASSYEQYF. The CDR3 region has the DNA TGTGCCAGCAGGGGCGCGAGCTCCTACGAGCAGTACTTC.

The V and J genes are TRBV12-3 or TRBV12-4 and TRBJ2-7, with TRBD1 matching 8 bases. The V and J ends lost 6 bases and 6 bases, in that order; junction bases with no gene match: 4. The CDR3 extends over 12 amino acids. As DNA, the CDR3 is TGTGCCAGCAGCCCTACAGGGGGCGAGCAGTACTTC. This codes for CASSPTGGEQYF.

The chain has TRBV2 and TRBJ1-5; D is undetermined. CDR1 and CDR2 from the germline V gene are SNHLY and FYNNEI. The CDR3 consists of 13 residues. Trimming pared 5 bases from V and 10 bases from J, leaving 15 bases between. The CDR3 protein is CASSSDPEPPQHF. CDR3 nucleotides: TGTGCCAGCAGTTCAGACCCCGAACCCCCCCAGCATTTT.

V usage is TRBV19 and J usage is TRBJ2-3, with 7 bases aligning to TRBD1. The germline CDR1 and CDR2 sequences are LNHDA and SQIVND (reference sequence). The CDR3 covers 15 residues. The V gene end was trimmed by 5 bases and the J gene end by 2 bases; junction bases not matched to a gene: 7. The CDR3: CASSDRDSYTDTQYF. CDR3 bases: TGTGCCAGTAGTGATCGGGACAGCTACACAGATACGCAGTATTTT.